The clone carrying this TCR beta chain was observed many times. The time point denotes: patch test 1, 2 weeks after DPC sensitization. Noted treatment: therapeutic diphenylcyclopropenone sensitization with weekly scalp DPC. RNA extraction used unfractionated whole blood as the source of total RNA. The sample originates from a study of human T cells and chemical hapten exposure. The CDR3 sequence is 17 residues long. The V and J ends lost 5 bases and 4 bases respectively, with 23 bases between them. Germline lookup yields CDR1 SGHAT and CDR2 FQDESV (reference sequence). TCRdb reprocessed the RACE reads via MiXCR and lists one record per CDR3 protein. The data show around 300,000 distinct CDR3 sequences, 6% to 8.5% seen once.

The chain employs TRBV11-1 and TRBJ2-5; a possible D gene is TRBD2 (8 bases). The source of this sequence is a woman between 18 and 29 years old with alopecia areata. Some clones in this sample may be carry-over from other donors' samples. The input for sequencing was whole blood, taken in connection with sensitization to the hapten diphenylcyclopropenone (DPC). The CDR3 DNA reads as TGTGCCAGCAGCCGCACCAGGGGGACTAGGGTATCAGAGACCCAGTACTTC. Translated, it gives CASSRTRGTRVSETQYF.